This T cell receptor beta chain was sequenced for a study of shared clonotypes between healthy human individuals. Regarding the study as a whole: Richness estimates generally favored naive over memory subsets.

The assay was immunoSEQ multiplex PCR, and TCRdb's table has in-frame clones only and misses some. The table lists hundreds of thousands of clones, 74% of them singletons. This clone occurred a few times. Its antigen is unidentified. The CDR3 consists of 15 residues. V gave up 7 bases and J gave up 4 bases; unmatched junction bases: 10. Germline values: CDR1 MDHEN, CDR2 SYDVKM. Among the donors, all were Caucasian adults who lived in Nashville, Tennessee. The chain uses TRBV28 and TRBJ2-3, with 8 bases matching TRBD2. Sequencing was done on a sample of memory CD4+ T cells sorted from blood. Documented subset: CD45RA-negative fraction. This TCR came from a woman aged 25-40 years in good health. The CDR3: CASILSGGLADTQYF. The DNA of the CDR3 is TGTGCCAGCATCCTCTCGGGGGGGTTGGCAGATACGCAGTATTTT.